This T cell receptor beta chain was captured by sequencing in a study of cytotoxic CD8 clonotypes in ibrutinib-treated CLL. Profiling relied on immunoSEQ multiplex PCR, and the TCRdb table lists in-frame clones only, not all of them. This sample has approximately 150,000 clones; 88% occur once, and the top ten carry around 3.1%. The CDR3 has 13 residues. The V gene's germline CDR1 is LNHDA and CDR2 SQIVND (reference sequence). Trimming removed 4 bases from V and 5 bases from J, with 11 bases in between. The clonotype originates from a human donor with chronic lymphocytic leukemia. The chain carries TRBV19 and TRBJ1-1; D may be TRBD1 (6 bases). Source: PBMCs, taken at disease progression, from a patient treated with ibrutinib. The CDR3 sequence: CASSTEGVTEAFF. The CDR3 DNA reads TGTGCCAGTAGTACTGAGGGGGTGACTGAAGCTTTCTTT.